This is a list of T cell receptor beta chains from one sample in a study of blood T cell repertoires in COVID-19. Sequencing used immunoSEQ multiplex PCR; TCRdb keeps in-frame clones, though not all of them. The sample has about 280,000 clones; roughly 89% are singletons. The sample taken for sequencing was PBMCs or T cells enriched from blood (not recorded which). These receptors were collected from a woman in her 40s who had recovered from COVID-19. CDR3s include the opening cysteine and the closing phenylalanine or tryptophan. D genes are given only for firm matches. Clone size appears in some rows only: once, few, many, or a class for an expanded clone.

-	TRBV12-3/TRBV12-4	-	TRBJ2-7	CASCYRDYEQYF	TGTGCCAGCTGCTACCGCGACTACGAGCAGTACTTC
TRBD2	TRBV18	-	TRBJ2-1	CASSLGLAEYNEQFF	TGTGCCAGCTCACTGGGACTAGCGGAGTACAATGAGCAGTTCTTC
-	TRBV7-9	-	TRBJ1-4	CASSLVGGDEKLFF	TGTGCCAGCAGCTTAGTAGGAGGGGACGAAAAACTGTTTTTT
-	TRBV6-2/TRBV6-3	-	TRBJ2-1	CASSYGGAYNEQFF	TGTGCCAGCAGTTACGGCGGAGCGTACAATGAGCAGTTCTTC
-	TRBV7-3	-	TRBJ1-1	CASSPGGWNTEAFF	TGTGCCAGCAGCCCCGGGGGGTGGAACACTGAAGCTTTCTTT
-	TRBV10-3	-	TRBJ1-6	CAISEPNSPLHF	TGTGCCATCTCGGAGCCTAATTCACCCCTCCACTTT
TRBD1	TRBV5-6	-	TRBJ1-3	CASSAPGQASGNTIYF	TGTGCCAGCAGCGCCCCGGGACAGGCCTCTGGAAACACCATATATTTT
-	TRBV2	few	TRBJ1-5	CASSDNGGNQPQHF	TGTGCCAGCAGTGATAACGGGGGCAATCAGCCCCAGCATTTT
-	TRBV7-8	-	TRBJ2-1	CASSPTRRDSYNEQFF	TGTGCCAGCAGCCCCACTAGAAGGGATTCCTACAATGAGCAGTTCTTC
-	TRBV20-1	-	TRBJ1-5	CSVSGLEPQHF	TGCAGTGTCTCAGGGCTGGAGCCCCAGCATTTT
TRBD2	TRBV4-2	-	TRBJ2-3	CASSQDREAGTDTQYF	TGTGCCAGCAGCCAAGATCGGGAGGCCGGTACAGATACGCAGTATTTT
-	TRBV28	-	TRBJ2-7	CASSFAGTPYEQYF	TGTGCCAGCAGTTTCGCGGGAACCCCATACGAGCAGTACTTC
TRBD2	TRBV7-7	once	TRBJ2-5	CASSLVLAGEGETQYF	TGTGCTAGCAGCCTGGTTCTAGCGGGAGAAGGGGAGACCCAGTACTTC
-	TRBV3-1/TRBV3-2	once	TRBJ2-2	CASSQGVGANTGELFF	TGTGCCAGCAGCCAAGGGGTCGGGGCGAACACCGGGGAGCTGTTTTTT
TRBD1	TRBV6-5	-	TRBJ1-1	CASSYPTGSEAFF	TGTGCCAGCAGTTACCCGACAGGGTCTGAAGCTTTCTTT
TRBD1	TRBV6-5	-	TRBJ1-2	CASRVQGSSSYTF	TGTGCCAGCAGGGTACAGGGGTCGAGCAGCTACACCTTC
TRBD1	TRBV6-5	once	TRBJ1-4	CASSSGTGGAKLFF	TGTGCCAGCAGTTCCGGGACAGGGGGCGCAAAACTGTTTTTT
TRBD2	TRBV19	-	TRBJ2-3	CASSLGLADTQYF	TGTGCCAGTAGTTTGGGACTAGCGGATACGCAGTATTTT
TRBD2	TRBV19	-	TRBJ2-3	CASSMSLAGVADTQYF	TGTGCCAGTAGTATGAGCCTAGCGGGAGTGGCAGATACGCAGTATTTT
TRBD2	TRBV7-2	-	TRBJ2-3	CASTHTGTSASTQYF	TGTGCCAGCACCCACACTGGGACTAGCGCGTCGACGCAGTATTTT
TRBD1	TRBV23-1	-	TRBJ1-3	CASPNFKDREFSGNTIYF	TGCGCCAGCCCTAACTTCAAGGACAGGGAATTCTCTGGAAACACCATATATTTT
-	TRBV9	-	TRBJ1-2	CASSPTGNYGYTF	TGTGCCAGCAGCCCAACAGGGAACTATGGCTACACCTTC
-	TRBV10-2	-	TRBJ1-4	CASSPREANEKLFF	TGCGCCAGCAGTCCCAGGGAGGCAAATGAAAAACTGTTTTTT
-	TRBV19	-	TRBJ1-5	CATSLVSVNQPQHF	TGTGCCACTTCATTGGTCAGCGTCAATCAGCCCCAGCATTTT
-	TRBV7-9	few	TRBJ2-2	CASSLAGSGELFF	TGTGCCAGCAGCTTAGCTGGGAGCGGGGAGCTGTTTTTT
-	TRBV29-1	-	TRBJ2-5	CSVGTTQETQYF	TGCAGCGTCGGGACAACCCAAGAGACCCAGTACTTC
TRBD2	TRBV7-2	-	TRBJ2-5	CASSQAGAQETQYF	TGTGCCAGCAGCCAAGCGGGGGCCCAAGAGACCCAGTACTTC
TRBD1	TRBV19	-	TRBJ1-6	CASSTDRGGGSPLHF	TGTGCCAGTAGTACGGACAGGGGCGGAGGTTCACCCCTCCACTTT
-	TRBV12-3/TRBV12-4	-	TRBJ1-1	CASSLTRNTEAFF	TGTGCCAGCAGTTTAACACGCAACACTGAAGCTTTCTTT
TRBD1	TRBV7-2	-	TRBJ2-7	CASSPRTGNTYEQYF	TGTGCCAGCAGCCCCAGGACAGGGAACACCTACGAGCAGTACTTC
-	TRBV19	once	TRBJ2-3	CASSIRTGGLGLAGRISTDTQYF	TGTGCCAGTAGTATCCGGACAGGGGGCCTAGGACTAGCGGGCAGGATTAGCACAGATACGCAGTATTTT
TRBD1	TRBV7-3	-	TRBJ2-7	CASSSGQANEQYF	TGTGCCAGCAGCTCCGGACAGGCAAACGAGCAGTACTTC
-	TRBV28	-	TRBJ1-6	CASCSGVPYNSPLHF	TGTGCCAGCTGCTCAGGGGTCCCGTATAATTCACCCCTCCACTTT
TRBD1	TRBV5-1	-	TRBJ2-1	CASSAPGTGGNEQFF	TGCGCCAGCAGCGCGCCCGGGACAGGGGGGAATGAGCAGTTCTTC
-	TRBV4-3	-	TRBJ1-2	CASSQDTGGRLGYTF	TGCGCCAGCAGCCAAGATACCGGGGGACGCCTTGGCTACACCTTC
-	TRBV20-1	-	TRBJ1-2	CSASSGPTNYGYTF	TGCAGTGCTAGTTCAGGGCCTACCAACTATGGCTACACCTTC
-	TRBV7-2	-	TRBJ1-2	CASSRTASLSYGYTF	TGTGCCAGCAGCAGGACAGCATCATTGAGCTATGGCTACACCTTC
-	TRBV27	-	TRBJ1-4	CASSQDGIAGKLFF	TGTGCCAGCAGTCAAGACGGAATCGCGGGAAAACTGTTTTTT
-	TRBV7-8	-	TRBJ1-1	CASSLAGGGTEAFF	TGTGCCAGCAGCTTAGCTGGGGGGGGCACTGAAGCTTTCTTT
-	TRBV6-5	-	TRBJ2-7	CASSTTHYEQYF	TGTGCCAGCAGTACGACTCATTACGAGCAGTACTTC
TRBD2	TRBV2	-	TRBJ2-1	CASSRTSGEGNEQFF	TGTGCCAGCAGTCGGACTAGCGGGGAGGGGAATGAGCAGTTCTTC
-	TRBV19	-	TRBJ2-2	CASRSNTGELFF	TGTGCCAGTAGATCAAACACCGGGGAGCTGTTTTTT
-	TRBV19	-	TRBJ2-1	CASSQGGWRPSEQFF	TGTGCCAGTAGCCAAGGAGGTTGGCGGCCGAGTGAGCAGTTCTTC
-	TRBV12-5	-	TRBJ1-3	CASGLHGGHTIYF	TGTGCTAGTGGTTTGCACGGGGGACACACCATATATTTT
-	TRBV6-2/TRBV6-3	-	TRBJ2-1	CASSYPLGSDNEQFF	TGTGCCAGCAGTTACCCTCTCGGTAGCGACAATGAGCAGTTCTTC
TRBD2	TRBV29-1	-	TRBJ2-1	CSVEWREGYNEQFF	TGCAGCGTTGAATGGCGGGAGGGCTACAATGAGCAGTTCTTC
-	TRBV18	-	TRBJ1-4	CASSLGQTTNEKLFF	TGTGCCAGCTCGCTCGGACAGACAACTAATGAAAAACTGTTTTTT